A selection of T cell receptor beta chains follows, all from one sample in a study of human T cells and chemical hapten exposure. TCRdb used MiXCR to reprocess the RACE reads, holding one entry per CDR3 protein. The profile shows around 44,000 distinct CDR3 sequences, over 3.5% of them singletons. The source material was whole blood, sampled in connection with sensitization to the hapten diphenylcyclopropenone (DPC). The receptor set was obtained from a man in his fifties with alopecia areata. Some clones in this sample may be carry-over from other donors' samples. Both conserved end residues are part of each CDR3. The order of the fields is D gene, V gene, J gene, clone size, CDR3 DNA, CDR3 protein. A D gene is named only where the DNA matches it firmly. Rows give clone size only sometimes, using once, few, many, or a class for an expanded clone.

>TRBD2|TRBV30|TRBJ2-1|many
TGTGCCTGGAGGACTAGCGGCTCCCGAGGGGAGCAGTTCTTC
CAWRTSGSRGEQFF
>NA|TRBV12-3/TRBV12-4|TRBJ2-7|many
TGTGCCAGCAGTTTAGGTCTAGCCCGGCACGAGCAGTACTTC
CASSLGLARHEQYF
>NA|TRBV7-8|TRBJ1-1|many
TGTGCCAGCAGCTCCTTTCCCCTCGGACCGCCTATGAACACTGAAGCTTTCTTT
CASSSFPLGPPMNTEAFF
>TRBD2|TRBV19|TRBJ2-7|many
TGTGCCAGTAGTAGCGGGGGCTACGAGCAGTACTTC
CASSSGGYEQYF
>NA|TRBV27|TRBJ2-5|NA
TGTGCCAGCAAGGGAAACCCAGAGACCCAGTACTTC
CASKGNPETQYF
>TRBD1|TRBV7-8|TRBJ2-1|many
TGTGCCAGCAGCTTCGGACAGGCGGACTACAATGAGCAGTTCTTC
CASSFGQADYNEQFF
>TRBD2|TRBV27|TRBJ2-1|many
TGTGCCAGCAGTTTCCTCATTGGTAGCGGGAGCTCGAATGAGCAGTTCTTC
CASSFLIGSGSSNEQFF
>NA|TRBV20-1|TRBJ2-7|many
TGCAGTGCAGGTTTGAGTTACGAGCAGTACTTC
CSAGLSYEQYF
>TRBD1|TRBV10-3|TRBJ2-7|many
TGTGCCGTAAGGACAGGGGTAGAGCAGTACTTC
CAVRTGVEQYF
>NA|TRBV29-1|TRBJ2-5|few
TGCAGCGTTGAAGTGGCTGGGATAGAGACCCAGTACTTC
CSVEVAGIETQYF
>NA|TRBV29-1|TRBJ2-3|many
TGCAGCGTACTCGGTTCAGGCACAGATACGCAGTATTTT
CSVLGSGTDTQYF
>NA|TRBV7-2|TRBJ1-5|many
TGTGCCAGCAGCCTAGAAGTGGGGGATCAGCCCCAGCATTTT
CASSLEVGDQPQHF
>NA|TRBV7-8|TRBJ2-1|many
TGTGCCAGCAGCCCCTTGGTCAATGAGCAGTTCTTC
CASSPLVNEQFF
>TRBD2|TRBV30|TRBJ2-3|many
TGTGCCTGGAGTGTTAGCTGGGCTAGCGGGAGTCCAGATACGCAGTATTTT
CAWSVSWASGSPDTQYF
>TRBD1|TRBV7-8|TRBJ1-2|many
TGTGCCAGCAGCTCGGGACAGGGCCTCCCCTACACCTTC
CASSSGQGLPYTF
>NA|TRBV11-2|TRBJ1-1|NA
TGTGCCAGCAGCTTAGAGAGGTCCGGGGCCCCTGAAGCTTTCTTT
CASSLERSGAPEAFF
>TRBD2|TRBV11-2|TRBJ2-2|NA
TGTGCCAGCAGCTTACAAGCGGGAGCGAACACCGGGGAGCTGTTTTTT
CASSLQAGANTGELFF
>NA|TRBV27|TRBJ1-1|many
TGTGCCAGCAGTTCGGGGGGGGGGTTGGCGGATGAAGCTTTCTTT
CASSSGGGLADEAFF
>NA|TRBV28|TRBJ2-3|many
TGTGCCAGCAGTCGAGCGGACCACACAGATACGCAGTATTTT
CASSRADHTDTQYF
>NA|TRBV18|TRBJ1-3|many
TGTGCCAGCTCAGGAAGCTCTGGAAACACCATATATTTT
CASSGSSGNTIYF
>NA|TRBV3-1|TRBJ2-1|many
TGTGCCAGCAATCCGAGCAATTGGGAGTATGAGCAGTTCTTC
CASNPSNWEYEQFF
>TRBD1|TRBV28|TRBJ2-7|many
TGTGCCAGCCCCCCAAACAGGGGAGTTCGTGGGGAGCAGTACTTC
CASPPNRGVRGEQYF
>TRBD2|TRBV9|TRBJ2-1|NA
TGTGCCAGCAGCGGTACTAGCGGGAGCTCCTACAATGAGCAGTTCTTC
CASSGTSGSSYNEQFF
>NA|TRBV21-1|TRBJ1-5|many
TGTGCCAGCAGCAAAGGACAGGGGAATCAGCCCCAGCATTTT
CASSKGQGNQPQHF
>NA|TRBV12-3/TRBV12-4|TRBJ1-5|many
TGTGCCAGCAGTCCCACCGGAGGGGTTGGTAGCAATCAGCCCCAGCATTTT
CASSPTGGVGSNQPQHF
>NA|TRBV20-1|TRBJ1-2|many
TGCAGTGCTAGTAAGGACAGAGGCTACACCTTC
CSASKDRGYTF
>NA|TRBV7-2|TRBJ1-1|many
TGTGCCAGCAGCTTAAGTGGCAGATTGAACACTGAAGCTTTCTTT
CASSLSGRLNTEAFF
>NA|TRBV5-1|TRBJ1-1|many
TGCGCCAGCAGCTTGGTGGGGGGAAACACTGAAGCTTTCTTT
CASSLVGGNTEAFF
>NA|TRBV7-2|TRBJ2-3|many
TGTGCCAGCAGCTTACAACTCACAGATACGCAGTATTTT
CASSLQLTDTQYF
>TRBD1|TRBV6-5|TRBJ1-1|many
TGTGCCAGCAGTGGCGGACAGGGGGGAGCTTTCTTT
CASSGGQGGAFF
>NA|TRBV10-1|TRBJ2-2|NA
TGCGCCAGCAGTGGTCTTTGGCCCGGGGAGCTGTTTTTT
CASSGLWPGELFF
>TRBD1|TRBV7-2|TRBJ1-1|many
TGTGCCAGCAGCTGGACAGGGGGCTTTGAAGCTTTCTTT
CASSWTGGFEAFF
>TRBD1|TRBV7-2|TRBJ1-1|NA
TGTGCCAGCAGCTTAGAAGGACAGGGGCAAACTGAAGCTTTCTTT
CASSLEGQGQTEAFF
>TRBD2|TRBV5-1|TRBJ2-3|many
TGCGCCAGCAGCTGGGCGAGACTAGCGGGACGATACAACACAGATACGCAGTATTTT
CASSWARLAGRYNTDTQYF
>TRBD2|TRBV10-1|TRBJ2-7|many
TGCGCCAGCAGTGAGTCAGGACTAGCGAACGAGCAGTACTTC
CASSESGLANEQYF
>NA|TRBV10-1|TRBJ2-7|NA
TGCGCCAGCAGCTCTATCCCCTACGAGCAGTACTTC
CASSSIPYEQYF
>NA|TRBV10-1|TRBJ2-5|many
TGCGCCAGCAGTGAGTCGGGGGGCGGGGAGACCCAGTACTTC
CASSESGGGETQYF
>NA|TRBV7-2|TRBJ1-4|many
TGTGCCAGCAGCTCGAACCCCGGTAATGAAAAACTGTTTTTT
CASSSNPGNEKLFF
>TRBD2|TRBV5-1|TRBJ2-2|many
TGCGCCAGCAGCCAGGGACTAGTTGGCACCGGGGAGCTGTTTTTT
CASSQGLVGTGELFF
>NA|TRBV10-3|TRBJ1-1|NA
TGTGCCACCCGCGGAGGACAGTACACTGAAGCTTTCTTT
CATRGGQYTEAFF
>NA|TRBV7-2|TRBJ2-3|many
TGTGCCAGCAGCAAGGACTACCTTAGCACAGATACGCAGTATTTT
CASSKDYLSTDTQYF
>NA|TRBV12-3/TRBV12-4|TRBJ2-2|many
TGTGCCAGCCGAGCGGCCCTAGCGAACACCGGGGAGCTGTTTTTT
CASRAALANTGELFF
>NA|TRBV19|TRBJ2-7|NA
TGTGCCAGCGTGCGACCCACGAATTACGAGCAGTACTTC
CASVRPTNYEQYF
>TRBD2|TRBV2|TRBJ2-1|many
TGTGCCAGCAGTGAAAGGGGTAGCGGGAGGCAGTTCTTC
CASSERGSGRQFF
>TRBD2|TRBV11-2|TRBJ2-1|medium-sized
TGTGCCAGCAGTGCCCGGCTGCTAGCGGGAGGGTCCTACAATGAGCAGTTCTTC
CASSARLLAGGSYNEQFF
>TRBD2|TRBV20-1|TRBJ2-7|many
TGCAGTGCAAACCTAGCGGGATTCTACGAGCAGTACTTC
CSANLAGFYEQYF
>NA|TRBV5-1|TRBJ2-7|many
TGCGCCAGCAGCTTGGGTAAGGATAACGAGCAGTACTTC
CASSLGKDNEQYF
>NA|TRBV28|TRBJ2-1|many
TGTGCCAGCAGTTTGGGCAACTACAATGAGCAGTTCTTC
CASSLGNYNEQFF
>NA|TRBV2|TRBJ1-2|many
TGTGCCAGCAGTGGAAACGGGTTCTATGGCTACACCTTC
CASSGNGFYGYTF